The 3 T cell receptor beta chains below all came from one sample that was sequenced in a study of blood T cell repertoires in COVID-19. The repertoire was sequenced with immunoSEQ multiplex PCR; TCRdb's copy has only in-frame clones and lacks some. The repertoire consists of around 81,000 clones, with 85% occurring once and the leading ten covering around 3%. The sample taken for sequencing was peripheral blood. The receptors were sampled from a man in his fifties with acute or convalescent COVID-19.

The chain joins TRBV4-3 to TRBJ2-1, with D uncertain. CDR3 length equals 17 residues. V lost 0 bases, J lost 0 bases, and 12 bases lay in between. The germline V gene encodes CDR1 LGHNA and CDR2 YSLEER. The CDR3 sequence is CASSQDRSPNSYNEQFF. CDR3 coding DNA: TGCGCCAGCAGCCAAGATCGGAGCCCGAACTCCTACAATGAGCAGTTCTTC.

The CDR3 here is CAWSVSDSTDTQYF. CDR3 nucleotide sequence: TGTGCCTGGAGTGTATCCGACTCCACAGATACGCAGTATTTT. The chain uses TRBV30 and TRBJ2-3; D gene uncertain. The CDR3 is 14 amino acids. Trimming left V 0 bases short and J 2 bases short, with 9 bases between. Germline CDR1 is GTSNPN and CDR2 is SVGIG (reference sequence). The full variable domain, in which reference TRBV30 and TRBJ2-3 provide the parts outside the CDR3, is SQTIHQWPATLVQPVGSPLSLECTVEGTSNPNLYWYRQAAGRGLQLLFYSVGIGQISSEVPQNLSASRPQDRQFILSSKKLLLSDSGFYLCAWSVSDSTDTQYFGPGTRLTVL.

V gene TRBV7-9 combines with J gene TRBJ1-1; weak D call: TRBD1 (6 bases). From germline, CDR1 is SEHNR and CDR2 FQNEAQ (reference sequence). The CDR3 covers 14 residues. The V end was cut by 1 base, the J end by 4 bases, with 10 bases between. The CDR3 sequence is CASSLDREGTEAFF. In DNA, the CDR3 is TGTGCCAGCAGCTTAGACAGGGAGGGCACTGAAGCTTTCTTT.